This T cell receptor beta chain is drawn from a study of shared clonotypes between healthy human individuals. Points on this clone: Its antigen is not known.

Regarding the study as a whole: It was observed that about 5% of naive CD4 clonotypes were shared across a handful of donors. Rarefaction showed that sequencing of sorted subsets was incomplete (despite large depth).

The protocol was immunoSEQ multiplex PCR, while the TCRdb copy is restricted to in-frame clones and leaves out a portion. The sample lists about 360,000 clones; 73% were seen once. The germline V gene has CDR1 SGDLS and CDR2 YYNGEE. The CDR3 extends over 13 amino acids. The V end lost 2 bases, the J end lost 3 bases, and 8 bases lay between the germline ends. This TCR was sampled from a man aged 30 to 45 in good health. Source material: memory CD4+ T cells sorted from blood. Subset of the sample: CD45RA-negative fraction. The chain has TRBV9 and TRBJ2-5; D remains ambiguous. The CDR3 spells CASSVRTKETQYF. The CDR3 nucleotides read TGTGCCAGCAGCGTGAGGACGAAAGAGACCCAGTACTTC. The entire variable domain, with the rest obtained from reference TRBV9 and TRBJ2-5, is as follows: DSGVTQTPKHLITATGQRVTLRCSPRSGDLSVYWYQQSLDQGLQFLIQYYNGEERAKGNILERFSAQQFPDLHSELNLSSLELGDSALYFCASSVRTKETQYFGPGTRLLVL.